The 9 T cell receptor beta chains presented below share a single source sample, sequenced in a study of CD8 T cells in Susac syndrome (dated by TCRdb to between 2017 and 2020). The protocol used for the library was the immunoSEQ multiplex PCR assay. RNA was extracted with the RNeasy kit and about 0.45 to 1 ug was reverse transcribed using random hexamers. The public reads were run again by TCRdb, first through fastp at Q25 and then through MiXCR, and only productive beta chains were kept. Here each entry gathers all rows of one CDR3 protein and keeps the most common genes and DNA. The sample table lists around 200,000 distinct CDR3 sequences, 85% to 95% of them with a count of one. The ten largest clones represent 0.099% of the sample. The specimen was CD4+ T cells from PBMCs. These receptor sequences come from a human donor with Susac syndrome.

The J gene is TRBJ2-7, the V gene TRBV25-1; D possibly corresponds to TRBD2 (5 bases). This CDR3 has 15 amino acids. Per the germline V gene, CDR1 is MGHDK and CDR2 is SYGVNS. Trimming stripped 3 bases from V and 6 bases from J, with 18 bases between. Here the CDR3 reads CASSEFGGSLLEQYF. The CDR3 region has the DNA TGTGCCAGCAGTGAGTTTGGCGGGTCTCTCCTCGAGCAGTACTTC.

The chain recombines TRBV3-1 with TRBJ2-7; D ambiguous. CDR3 size: 14 residues. Trimming removed 3 bases from V and 2 bases from J, with 11 bases in between. Germline-derived CDR1 and CDR2 are LGHDT and YNNKEL (reference sequence). The chain's CDR3 is CASSQFAIPYEQYF. DNA of the CDR3: TGTGCCAGCAGCCAGTTCGCGATTCCCTACGAGCAGTACTTC.

The genes are TRBV7-8 and TRBJ1-2; D may be TRBD1 (6 bases). CDR3 size: 12 residues. Trimming shortened V by 4 bases and J by 7 bases, and 10 bases separated the two germline ends. Germline assignment: CDR1 SGHVS and CDR2 FQNEAQ. CDR3 residues: CASSSGGGGYTF. CDR3 bases: TGTGCCAGCAGCTCGGGAGGGGGTGGCTACACCTTC.

The table lists this clonotype with a count of one. This rearrangement joins TRBV27 to TRBJ2-3; 7 bases line up with TRBD2. Germline lookup yields CDR1 MNHEY and CDR2 SMNVEV (reference sequence). The length of the CDR3 is 15 residues. J was trimmed by 6 bases and V by 6 bases; bases with no gene match: 12. The CDR3 is CASSPGLPDGDTQYF. For the CDR3, the DNA is TGTGCCAGCAGCCCGGGACTACCGGACGGGGATACGCAGTATTTT.

The chain combines TRBV4-2 with TRBJ2-5; TRBD1 aligns across 9 bases. Germline V gene lookup returns CDR1 LGHNA and CDR2 YNFKEQ. The length of the CDR3 is 17 residues. Losses at the gene ends were 2 bases for V and 5 bases for J; bases not matched to a gene: 12. The CDR3 sequence is CASSQSPRGTGKETQYF. The CDR3 nucleotides are TGTGCCAGCAGCCAATCGCCCCGGGGGACAGGGAAGGAGACCCAGTACTTC.

CDR3 residues: CASSVGGTSIDEQYF. CDR3 sequence (DNA): TGTGCCAGCAGCGTAGGAGGGACTAGCATCGACGAGCAGTACTTC. The chain carries TRBV9 and TRBJ2-7; 9 positions match TRBD2. Per germline, CDR1 SGDLS and CDR2 YYNGEE. The CDR3 runs to 15 residues. The V segment lost 0 bases and the J segment 5 bases; nucleotides outside the gene matches: 6.

The chain has TRBV30 and TRBJ2-2; 8 nucleotides agree with TRBD1. CDR1 GTSNPN and CDR2 SVGIG come from the germline V gene (reference sequence). The V and J ends lost 2 bases and 4 bases, in that order; junction bases with no gene match: 3. The CDR3 spans 14 residues. CDR3 coding DNA: TGTGCCTGGAGTCGCGGGACAGGCACCGGGGAGCTGTTTTTT. Its protein is CAWSRGTGTGELFF.

The chain has TRBV7-8 and TRBJ2-5, with D tentatively TRBD1 (7 bases). Germline V gene lookup returns CDR1 SGHVS and CDR2 FQNEAQ. The germline V and J ends were trimmed by 5 bases and 5 bases, with 15 bases remaining between them. The CDR3 sequence is 14 residues long. CDR3 bases: TGTGCCAGCAGCCCCCAGGGGGGCTGGGAGACCCAGTACTTC. It yields the protein CASSPQGGWETQYF. Supplemented by reference TRBV7-8 and TRBJ2-5, the full variable domain reads GAGVSQSPRYKVAKRGQDVALRCDPISGHVSLFWYQQALGQGPEFLTYFQNEAQLDKSGLPSDRFFAERPEGSVSTLKIQRTQQEDSAVYLCASSPQGGWETQYFGPGTRLLVL.

The chain uses TRBV4-2 and TRBJ1-2; TRBD1 might be the D (6 bases). This CDR3 is 15 amino acids long. Trimming stripped 4 bases from V and 4 bases from J, with 16 bases between. Germline assignment: CDR1 LGHNA and CDR2 YNFKEQ. CDR3 DNA sequence: TGTGCCAGCAGCCCCTACAGGGAAGTGAGCTATGGCTACACCTTC. This gives the protein CASSPYREVSYGYTF.